The 23 T cell receptor beta chains given below trace back to one sample, sequenced in a study of regulatory T cells in long-lasting Graves disease. Time point: newly diagnosed GD, antithyroid drugs for less than 3 months. PBMC RNA was the source of the TCR library. HTBI primers from iRepertoire and Arm-PCR of CDR3 regions yielded the TCR beta libraries. Each CDR3 protein is one row after TCRdb ran MiXCR on the multiplex PCR reads. The sample has 450,000 to 700,000 distinct CDR3 sequences, roughly 14% seen once. Another study also made use of these data, one on T cells in Graves' hyperthyroidism and ophthalmopathy.

This specimen consisted of peripheral blood mononuclear cells (PBMCs), obtained at new diagnosis, from a patient treated with antithyroid drugs. The receptors were sampled from a man aged 25 to 40 with Graves disease.

This clonotype was seen at least ten times. The chain combines TRBV18 with TRBJ1-4, with D maybe TRBD1 (5 bases). The V and J ends lost 4 bases and 7 bases respectively, with 13 bases between them. The CDR3 consists of 14 residues. Germline V lookup: CDR1 KGHSH, CDR2 LQKENI. The CDR3 DNA follows: TGTGCCAGCTCACGGACATACGAGGTTGAAAAACTGTTTTTT. It codes for CASSRTYEVEKLFF.

The chain combines TRBV18 with TRBJ1-1; 9 bases match TRBD1. The CDR3 loop spans 15 amino acids. CDR1 and CDR2 (germline): KGHSH, LQKENI. V was clipped by 6 bases and J by 1 base; unmatched bases: 6. The CDR3 coding sequence is TGTGCCAGCTCTCGACAGGGGGGAACGAACACTGAAGCTTTCTTT. Amino acid sequence: CASSRQGGTNTEAFF.

The J gene is TRBJ1-6, the V gene TRBV30, with a weak D call TRBD1 (5 bases). The CDR3 length is 15 residues. Germline V gene lookup returns CDR1 GTSNPN and CDR2 SVGIG (reference sequence). Deletions cut 1 base from V and 5 bases from J, with 12 bases between. In DNA form, the CDR3 reads TGTGCCTGGAGTGAAACCGGGACCAATAATTCACCCCTCCACTTT. Translation gives CAWSETGTNNSPLHF.

This clonotype was observed many times. The rearrangement joins TRBV5-6 to TRBJ2-3; D remains unclear. The CDR3 extends over 14 amino acids. V dropped 4 bases and J dropped 2 bases, with 11 bases sitting between them. Germline V lookup: CDR1 SGHDT, CDR2 YYEEEE. In DNA form, the CDR3 reads TGTGCCAGCAGCCGGCCCACCGCCACAGATACGCAGTATTTT. This codes for CASSRPTATDTQYF.

V is TRBV30 and J is TRBJ2-1; 8 bases are shared with TRBD2. The V segment lost 0 bases and the J segment 9 bases; nucleotides outside the gene matches: 10. The length of the CDR3 is 15 residues. Per the germline V gene, CDR1 is GTSNPN and CDR2 is SVGIG (reference sequence). CDR3 sequence: CAWSVSGSWSGEQFF. The CDR3 DNA reads TGTGCCTGGAGTGTCAGCGGGAGCTGGTCTGGTGAGCAGTTCTTC.

This clonotype came up many times. This chain links TRBV12-3 or TRBV12-4 with TRBJ2-1, with TRBD2 matching over 11 bases. This CDR3 spans 15 amino acids. Trimming cost V 5 bases and J 8 bases; bases outside gene matches: 8. CDR3 protein: CASSPGLAGGYEQFF. CDR3 in DNA: TGTGCCAGCAGTCCGGGTCTAGCGGGAGGCTATGAGCAGTTCTTC.

The chain joins TRBV5-4 to TRBJ2-1, with D possibly matching TRBD2 (5 bases). Trimming removed 3 bases from V and 0 bases from J, with 13 bases in between. Germline CDR1 is SGHNT and CDR2 is YYREEE (reference sequence). The length of the CDR3 is 16 residues. CDR3 DNA: TGTGCCAGCAGCTCCAAGGGTCGGGACTCCTACAATGAGCAGTTCTTC. Encoded protein: CASSSKGRDSYNEQFF.

The sample holds many counts of this clonotype. The chain links TRBV11-2 to TRBJ2-1; TRBD1 is a possible D gene (5 bases). V was clipped by 4 bases and J by 6 bases, with 13 bases between them. Looked up from germline, CDR1 is SGHAT and CDR2 is FQNNGV. The CDR3 length is 14 residues. The DNA of the CDR3 is TGTGCCAGCAGCTCCATTCCAGGGTTCAATGAGCAGTTCTTC. Translating it yields CASSSIPGFNEQFF.

This clonotype was detected many times. V is TRBV3-1 and J is TRBJ2-1; D gene ambiguous. Trimming took 6 bases from V and 7 from J, leaving 13 bases between them. Germline V lookup: CDR1 LGHDT, CDR2 YNNKEL (reference sequence). The CDR3 totals 13 residues. CDR3 sequence: CASSLHSGNEQFF. CDR3 sequence (DNA): TGTGCCAGCAGTCTACACTCTGGGAATGAGCAGTTCTTC.

V and J are TRBV4-2 and TRBJ2-7; 9 bases are a match to TRBD1. The CDR3 contains 14 residues. The J segment lost 7 bases and the V segment lost 3 bases, leaving 7 bases of the junction unmatched. Germline V gene lookup returns CDR1 LGHNA and CDR2 YNFKEQ. The chain's CDR3 is CASSQAQGAGEQYF. The CDR3 DNA reads TGTGCCAGCAGCCAGGCACAGGGGGCGGGGGAGCAGTACTTC.

This clonotype was detected many times. The rearrangement links TRBV29-1 to TRBJ1-1; D not certain. Trimming shortened V by 3 bases and J by 2 bases, and 7 bases separated the two germline ends. CDR3 size: 12 residues. Germline values: CDR1 SQVTM, CDR2 ANQGSEA. The CDR3 DNA sequence: TGCAGCGTTGATCTGTCAAACACTGAAGCTTTCTTT. Its translation is CSVDLSNTEAFF.

This clonotype was detected ten times or more. This chain links TRBV29-1 with TRBJ1-1; D remains ambiguous. Germline V gene sequence: CDR1 SQVTM, CDR2 ANQGSEA. The CDR3 runs to 12 residues. The chain's CDR3 is CAVSPRLPEAFF. The CDR3 nucleotides read TGCGCGGTAAGCCCCCGGCTGCCTGAAGCTTTCTTT. Full variable domain (remainder filled in from reference TRBV29-1 and TRBJ1-1): SAVISQKPSRDICQRGTSLTIQCQVDSQVTMMFWYRQQPGQSLTLIATANQGSEATYESGFVIDKFPISRPNLTFSTLTVSNMSPEDSSIYLCAVSPRLPEAFFGQGTRLTVV.

V is TRBV9 and J is TRBJ1-3; possible D gene TRBD1, 6 bases. The CDR3 sequence is 16 residues long. Trimming removed 3 bases from V and 4 bases from J, with 17 bases in between. The germline CDR1 and CDR2 sequences are SGDLS and YYNGEE. For the CDR3, the DNA is TGTGCCAGCAGCGACCGACAGGAATCACCCGGAAACACCATATATTTT. The encoded protein is CASSDRQESPGNTIYF.

This clonotype has just a few counts. The gene calls are TRBV19 and TRBJ2-1; TRBD1 is a possible D gene (6 bases). The J call may be in error: the DNA end matches TRBJ2-5 better. Germline CDR1 LNHDA, CDR2 SQIVND (reference sequence). The CDR3 runs to 12 residues. CDR3: CASSDQGETQYF. DNA for the CDR3: TGTGCCAGTAGTGACCAGGGGGAGACCCAGTACTTC.

This clonotype showed up many times. J is TRBJ2-1 and V is TRBV20-1; TRBD2 might be the D (5 bases). The length of the CDR3 is 12 residues. Trimming took 5 bases from V and 9 from J, leaving 14 bases between them. CDR1 DFQATT and CDR2 SNEGSKA come from the germline V gene (reference sequence). CDR3 nucleotide sequence: TGCAGTGCTGGAGGATTCCCGGGTGAGCAGTTCTTC. Protein: CSAGGFPGEQFF.

The sample holds many counts of this clonotype. The chain combines TRBV5-1 with TRBJ2-3; D ambiguous. CDR3 length equals 12 residues. V was cut by 4 bases and J by 6 bases, with 9 bases left in between. Germline lookup yields CDR1 SGHRS and CDR2 YFSETQ. The CDR3 spells CASSVSGDTQYF. Here the CDR3 DNA reads TGCGCCAGCAGCGTTAGTGGGGATACGCAGTATTTT.

The CDR3 spells CASSPGQGAPGELFF. CDR3 nucleotides: TGCGCCAGCAGCCCGGGACAGGGGGCGCCCGGGGAGCTGTTTTTT. V gene TRBV5-1 combines with J gene TRBJ2-2; TRBD1 matches 12 bases. Germline CDR1 is SGHRS and CDR2 is YFSETQ. CDR3 size: 15 residues. The V and J ends lost 4 bases and 6 bases, in that order; junction bases with no gene match: 4.

This clonotype has a count of ten or more. J is TRBJ2-3 and V is TRBV27; a possible D gene is TRBD2 (5 bases). Germline V gene lookup returns CDR1 MNHEY and CDR2 SMNVEV (reference sequence). Trimming cost V 3 bases and J 6 bases, with 13 bases left between them. The CDR3 length is 14 residues. The CDR3 spells CASSFRVGVDTQYF. In DNA form, the CDR3 reads TGTGCCAGCAGTTTCCGGGTCGGGGTCGATACGCAGTATTTT.

In nucleotides, the CDR3 is TGTGCCTGGAGTTCGTTCTCAGTGTCGGGGCGGACCGGGGAGCTGTTTTTT. It translates to CAWSSFSVSGRTGELFF. V usage is TRBV30 and J usage is TRBJ2-2; either TRBD1 or TRBD2 may supply D (5 bases each). V shed 2 bases and J shed 5 bases, with 21 bases lying between them. The germline V gene has CDR1 GTSNPN and CDR2 SVGIG (reference sequence). The CDR3 has 17 residues.

This clonotype was seen at least ten times. The rearrangement uses TRBV9 and TRBJ2-7; D remains unclear. The germline gives CDR1 SGDLS, CDR2 YYNGEE. V gave up 4 bases and J gave up 0 bases, with 20 bases separating them. The CDR3 has 17 amino acids. The CDR3 DNA reads as TGTGCCAGCAGCCCTCTCCTCGGGTGGACCTACTCCTACGAGCAGTACTTC. It specifies CASSPLLGWTYSYEQYF.

This clonotype was seen a few times. A read error may explain this, as a much larger clone is one base away. The CDR3 here is CSAPTGAQETQYF. CDR3 bases: TGCAGTGCTCCTACTGGGGCGCAAGAGACCCAGTACTTC. The chain uses TRBV20-1 and TRBJ2-5; a possible D gene is TRBD1 (5 bases). The CDR3 is made up of 13 amino acids. Germline V gene lookup returns CDR1 DFQATT and CDR2 SNEGSKA (reference sequence). V was cut by 5 bases and J by 2 bases, with 12 bases left in between.

Many counts were recorded for this clonotype. CDR3 nucleotides: TGTGCCAGCAGTGAAGTACTAGCGAGAACCAATGAGCAGTTCTTC. It codes for CASSEVLARTNEQFF. This chain connects TRBV2 to TRBJ2-1, with 7 nucleotides matching TRBD2. CDR3 length equals 15 residues. The trim removed 1 base at V and 6 bases at J, leaving 6 bases unmatched. From germline, CDR1 is SNHLY and CDR2 FYNNEI.

In its sample, this clonotype was seen many times. This rearrangement joins TRBV7-9 to TRBJ2-3; 10 bases fit TRBD2. This CDR3 spans 17 amino acids. In germline, CDR1 is SEHNR, CDR2 FQNEAQ (reference sequence). Unmatched junction bases numbered 7, after V lost 4 bases and J lost 0 bases. The DNA of the CDR3 is TGTGCCAGCAGCTCCCGACTAGCGGGTTCTAGCACAGATACGCAGTATTTT. Its protein product is CASSSRLAGSSTDTQYF. Full variable domain (outside the CDR3, taken from reference TRBV7-9 and TRBJ2-3): DTGVSQNPRHKITKRGQNVTFRCDPISEHNRLYWYRQTLGQGPEFLTYFQNEAQLEKSRLLSDRFSAERPKGSFSTLEIQRTEQGDSAMYLCASSSRLAGSSTDTQYFGPGTRLTVL.